The 9 T cell receptor beta chains below were found in one sample sequenced in a study of T cells in Graves' hyperthyroidism and ophthalmopathy. Researchers took RNA transcripts and amplified the TCR beta CDR3 regions from them. The HTBI primer set served for first-round RT-PCR of the TCR CDR3. A single record per CDR3 protein comes from TCRdb applying MiXCR to the multiplex PCR reads. The sample shows a few hundred thousand distinct CDR3 sequences, about a sixth of them seen only once. Sequencing was done on a sample of blood. The receptor set was obtained from a woman between 25 and 40 years old with Graves' hyperthyroidism.

This clonotype occurred many times. The rearrangement uses TRBV20-1 and TRBJ1-1; the D gene is possibly TRBD1 (5 bases). The CDR3 runs to 14 residues. Germline V CDR1 and CDR2: DFQATT, SNEGSKA (reference sequence). With 3 bases removed from V and 3 bases from J, the gap between germline ends came to 14 bases. The CDR3 nucleotides read TGCAGTGCTAGGGAGACAGTAGCGGACACTGAAGCTTTCTTT. Translating it yields CSARETVADTEAFF.

This clonotype occurred a few times. Just one base apart from a much larger clone, this may be a read error. This chain joins TRBV11-2 and TRBJ2-5; the D gene is possibly TRBD2 (6 bases). The V end was cut by 2 bases, the J end by 4 bases, with 11 bases between. The germline gives CDR1 SGHAT, CDR2 FQNNGV. CDR3 length: 14 residues. DNA for the CDR3: TGTGCCAGCAGCTTATCCGGCGGGGCAGAGACCCAGTACTTC. It codes for CASSLSGGAETQYF.

This clonotype was seen ten or more times. The chain combines TRBV27 with TRBJ2-2; D is undetermined. The CDR3 is made up of 17 amino acids. V was pared by 6 bases and J by 2 bases, with 19 bases between. Germline V gives CDR1 MNHEY, CDR2 SMNVEV (reference sequence). Here the CDR3 DNA reads TGTGCCAGCAGCTCCTCTACGGCGTCGTCTAACACCGGGGAGCTGTTTTTT. Its protein product is CASSSSTASSNTGELFF.

To note about this clonotype: A much larger clone is a single base away; this may be a read error. Here the CDR3 DNA reads TGCAGTACCCCGCAGGGCTTAGAAGAACTGTTTTTT. It yields the protein CSTPQGLEELFF. The V call is TRBV20-1, the J call TRBJ1-4; TRBD1 might be the D (5 bases). CDR1 and CDR2 from the germline V gene are DFQATT and SNEGSKA (reference sequence). V lost 8 bases and J 12 bases, leaving 19 bases between the germline ends. The CDR3 totals 12 residues.

This chain joins TRBV6-9 and TRBJ2-7, with TRBD1 identical over 8 bases. V lost 3 bases to trimming and J lost 6 bases; unmatched junction nucleotides: 10. Germline lookup yields CDR1 MNHGY and CDR2 SVAAGI. The CDR3 consists of 15 residues. Here the CDR3 DNA reads TGTGCCAGCAGTTACACCGGGACAGGTCAGCGCGAGCAGTACTTC. It yields the protein CASSYTGTGQREQYF.

This clonotype was detected a few times. This chain connects TRBV15 to TRBJ2-1, with 12 nucleotides matching TRBD2. The CDR3 is 13 amino acids. V lost 10 bases to trimming and J lost 7 bases; unmatched junction nucleotides: 5. Looked up from germline, CDR1 is LNHNV and CDR2 is YYDKDF (reference sequence). The CDR3 reads CASQGLAGNEQFF. The CDR3 DNA sequence: TGTGCCAGCCAAGGACTAGCGGGGAATGAGCAGTTCTTC.

The chain carries TRBV9 and TRBJ2-1; TRBD2 agrees at 7 bases. Germline V gene data show CDR1 as SGDLS and CDR2 as YYNGEE. The CDR3 consists of 15 residues. The J segment lost 6 bases and the V segment lost 3 bases, leaving 9 bases of the junction unmatched. As DNA, the CDR3 is TGTGCCAGCAGCGCCCGGGACTACCCATCCAATGAGCAGTTCTTC. This gives the protein CASSARDYPSNEQFF.

Points on this clonotype: This may be a read error, as it is one base from a much larger clone. The chain is built from TRBV5-1 and TRBJ2-2; 7 bases are shared with TRBD1. The CDR3 has 14 residues. CDR1 is SGHRS and CDR2 is YFSETQ in the germline V gene. In nucleotides, the CDR3 is TGCGCCGGCAGCCCACGACAGGGCGGCGGGGAGCTGTTTTTT. Its translation is CAGSPRQGGGELFF.

This clonotype was detected ten times or more. The gene calls are TRBV18 and TRBJ2-5, with D hard to call. The V end lost 3 bases, the J end lost 5 bases, and 10 bases lay between the germline ends. Germline CDR1 reads KGHSH; CDR2 reads LQKENI. The CDR3 covers 13 residues. In DNA, the CDR3 is TGTGCCAGCTCACCGAGGCAGTGGGAGACCCAGTACTTC. Amino acid sequence: CASSPRQWETQYF.